This T cell receptor (beta chain) originates from a study of T cell changes during pregnancy in multiple sclerosis (dated by TCRdb to the late 2010s). Concerning the study at large: The study examined how the T cell repertoire changed over the course of pregnancy in women with multiple sclerosis.

From the cysteine through the phenylalanine, the CDR3 covers 14 amino acids. Only the CDR3 part of the read is kept: 42 bases, read in frame from the first base. Here V drops 4 bases and J drops 7 bases, and the junction holds 5 bases not matched to any gene. Sequences SGHRS (CDR1) and YFSETQ (CDR2) are obtained from the germline V gene. Receptor libraries were prepared by the immunoSEQ multiplex PCR assay. Not all clones reach the TCRdb copy of this immuneACCESS table, which keeps in-frame sequences only. Checked studies attribute under half of the gap to unresolved V genes and leave the rest unexplained. The sample table holds about 120,000 clones, of which under 95% were seen once. 6.2% of the sample is taken by the ten largest. A note on this clone: The target of this receptor is not known. Base qualities are not recorded, but no much larger clone differs from it by a single base.

The material sequenced was peripheral blood, taken before pregnancy. This TCR came from a female donor with multiple sclerosis, enrolled in a pregnancy study. The rearrangement combines TRBV5-1 with TRBJ1-4; TRBD1 lines up with 9 middle nucleotides. The sequence in DNA is TGCGCCAGCAGCGAGGACAGGGGAGGTGAAAAACTGTTTTTT. It encodes CASSEDRGGEKLFF. Here the CDR3 is joined to the reference TRBV5-1 and TRBJ1-4 genes, and the full variable domain is: KAGVTQTPRYLIKTRGQQVTLSCSPISGHRSVSWYQQTPGQGLQFLFEYFSETQRNKGNFPGRFSGRQFSNSRSEMNVSTLELGDSALYLCASSEDRGGEKLFFGSGTQLSVL.